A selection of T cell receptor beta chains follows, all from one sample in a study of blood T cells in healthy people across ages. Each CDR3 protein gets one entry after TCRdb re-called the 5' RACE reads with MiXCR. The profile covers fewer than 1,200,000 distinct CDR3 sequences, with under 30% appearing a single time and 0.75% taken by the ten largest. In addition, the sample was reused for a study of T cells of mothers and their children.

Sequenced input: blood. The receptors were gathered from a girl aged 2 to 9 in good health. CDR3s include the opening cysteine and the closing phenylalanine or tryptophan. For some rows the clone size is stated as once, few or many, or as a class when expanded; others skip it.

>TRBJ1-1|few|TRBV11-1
CASSLRDRGRDTEAFF
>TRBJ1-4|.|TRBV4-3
CASSQGGIGKLFF
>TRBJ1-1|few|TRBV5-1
CASSLSLDRRFEAFF
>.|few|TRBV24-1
CATSKGLEYEQYF
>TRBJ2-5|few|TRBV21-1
CASSKGGGEYF
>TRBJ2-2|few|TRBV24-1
CATSDPGPFGGELFF
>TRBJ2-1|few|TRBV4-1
CASRSSSGMNEQFF
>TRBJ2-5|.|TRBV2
CASSEGDRYLQYF
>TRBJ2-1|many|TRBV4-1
CASSQDPYNEQFF
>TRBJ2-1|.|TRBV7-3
CASSFRTDNERFF
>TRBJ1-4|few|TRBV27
CASRTGENEKLFF
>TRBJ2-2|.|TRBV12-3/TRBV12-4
CASSPTSGRLGGELFF
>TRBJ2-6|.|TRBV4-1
CASSQGPGQGSGANVLTF
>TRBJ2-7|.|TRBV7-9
CASSSRERAEQYF
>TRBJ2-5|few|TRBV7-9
CASSRPKGGQETQYF
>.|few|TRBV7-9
CASSLARTSQQETQYF
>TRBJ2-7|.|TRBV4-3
CASNQRLAGAYEQYF
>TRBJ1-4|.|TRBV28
CASSLGRLRPFF
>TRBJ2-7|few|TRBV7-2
CASSHSGEFYEQYF
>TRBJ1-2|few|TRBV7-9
CASSRDVSYTF
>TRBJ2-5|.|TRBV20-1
CSLRSLETQYF